What follows describes a single TCR beta chain. The data derive from a study of T cell clones after liver transplantation. Study as a whole: A pre-transplant mixed lymphocyte reaction with TCRbeta sequencing defined graft-donor-reactive clones followed in post-transplant blood.

This CDR3 has 12 amino acids. Germline lookup yields CDR1 MNHNY and CDR2 SVGAGI (reference sequence). V gave up 0 bases and J gave up 6 bases, with 3 bases separating them. Profiled with immunoSEQ multiplex PCR; TCRdb holds only in-frame clones, not every one. The table includes 50,000 to 60,000 clones, about 70% detected once. J is TRBJ1-5 and V is TRBV6-6; no definite D call. This TCR derives from a human patient who received a liver transplant. Some T cells may trace back to the graft donor. Material: CD4+ T cells from blood, obtained at the 22-month timepoint. The chain's CDR3 is CASSYSSQPQHF. CDR3 in DNA: TGTGCCAGCAGTTACTCGAGTCAGCCCCAGCATTTT.